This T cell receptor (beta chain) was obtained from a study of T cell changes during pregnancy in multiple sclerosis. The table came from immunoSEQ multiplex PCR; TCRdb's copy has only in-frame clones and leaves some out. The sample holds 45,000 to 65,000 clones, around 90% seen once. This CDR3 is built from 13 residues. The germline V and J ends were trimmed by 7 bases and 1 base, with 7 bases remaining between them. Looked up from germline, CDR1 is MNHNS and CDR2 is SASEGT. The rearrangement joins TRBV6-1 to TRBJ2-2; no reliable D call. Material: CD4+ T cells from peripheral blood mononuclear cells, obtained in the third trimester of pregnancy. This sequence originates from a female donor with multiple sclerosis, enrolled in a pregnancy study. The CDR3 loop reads CASTVENTGELFF. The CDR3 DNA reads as TGTGCCAGCACGGTCGAGAACACCGGGGAGCTGTTTTTT.